A single T cell receptor (beta chain) is shown here with its context. The antigen remains undetermined. This record comes from a study of T cell responses to AZD1222 COVID-19 vaccine. Points from the study as a whole: Sampling that yielded the repertoires occurred only after the peak T cell response. The sample set comprised mostly white British donors with more females, and clonal diversity was possibly underestimated.

TCRdb keeps only in-frame clones here, not all; method: immunoSEQ multiplex PCR. The sample consists of some 120,000 clones, 87% of them appearing once. Losses at the gene ends were 4 bases for V and 3 bases for J; bases not matched to a gene: 3. The CDR3 loop spans 15 amino acids. CDR1 and CDR2 from the germline V gene are MNHEY and SVGAGI. The material was peripheral blood, obtained on day 0 of AZD1222 vaccination. This sequence was found in an adult in good health. The gene calls are TRBV6-5 and TRBJ2-3, with 11 bases matching TRBD2. Here the CDR3 DNA reads TGTGCCAGCAGTTTCACTAGCGGGGGTACAGATACGCAGTATTTT. It encodes CASSFTSGGTDTQYF.